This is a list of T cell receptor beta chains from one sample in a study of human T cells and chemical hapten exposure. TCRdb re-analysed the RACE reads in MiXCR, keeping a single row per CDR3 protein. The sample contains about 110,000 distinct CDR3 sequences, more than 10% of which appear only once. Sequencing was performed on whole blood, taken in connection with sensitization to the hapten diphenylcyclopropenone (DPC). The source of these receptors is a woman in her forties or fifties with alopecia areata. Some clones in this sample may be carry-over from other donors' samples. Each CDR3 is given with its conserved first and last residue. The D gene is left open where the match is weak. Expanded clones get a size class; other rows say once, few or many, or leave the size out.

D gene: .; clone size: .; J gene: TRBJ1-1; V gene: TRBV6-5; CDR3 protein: CASSQTALGAFF; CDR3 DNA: TGTGCCAGCAGTCAAACAGCCCTGGGAGCTTTCTTT
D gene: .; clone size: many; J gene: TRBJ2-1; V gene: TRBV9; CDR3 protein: CASSVAQSSYNEQFF; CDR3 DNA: TGTGCCAGCAGCGTTGCACAGAGCTCCTACAATGAGCAGTTCTTC
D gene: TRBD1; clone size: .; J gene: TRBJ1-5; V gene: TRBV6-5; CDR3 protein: CASSYGGQGPEPQHF; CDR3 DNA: TGTGCCAGCAGTTACGGGGGACAGGGCCCAGAGCCCCAGCATTTT
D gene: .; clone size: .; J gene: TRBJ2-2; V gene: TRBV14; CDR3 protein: CASSHLGTVTGELFF; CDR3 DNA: TGTGCCAGCAGCCACCTCGGGACTGTAACCGGGGAGCTGTTTTTT
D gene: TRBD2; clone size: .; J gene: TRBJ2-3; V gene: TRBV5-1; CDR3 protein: CASSPRGVDTQYF; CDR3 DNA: TGCGCCAGCAGCCCCCGGGGGGTCGATACGCAGTATTTT
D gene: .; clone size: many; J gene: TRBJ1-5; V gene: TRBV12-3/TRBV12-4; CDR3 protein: CASSGSWRNQPQHF; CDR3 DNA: TGTGCCAGCTCCGGTAGTTGGCGGAATCAGCCCCAGCATTTT
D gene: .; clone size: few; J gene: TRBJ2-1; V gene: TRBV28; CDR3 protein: CASRLAGRYNEQFF; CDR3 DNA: TGTGCCAGCCGCCTCGCAGGGCGCTACAATGAGCAGTTCTTC
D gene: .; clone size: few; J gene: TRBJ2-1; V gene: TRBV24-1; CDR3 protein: CATRRGGRDNEQFF; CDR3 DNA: TGTGCCACCCGCCGAGGGGGTAGGGACAATGAGCAGTTCTTC
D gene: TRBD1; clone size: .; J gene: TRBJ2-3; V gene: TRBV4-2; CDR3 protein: CASSQEGGQYTTQYF; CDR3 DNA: TGTGCCAGCAGCCAAGAAGGGGGCCAGTACACTACGCAGTATTTT
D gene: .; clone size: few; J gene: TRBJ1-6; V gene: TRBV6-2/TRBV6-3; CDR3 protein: CASRDTSGLPNSPLHF; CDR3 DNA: TGTGCCAGCAGGGACACTTCGGGACTCCCCAATTCACCCCTCCACTTT
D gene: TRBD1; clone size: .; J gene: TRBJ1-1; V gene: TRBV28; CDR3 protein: CAGRQGASEAFF; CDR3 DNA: TGTGCCGGCAGACAGGGGGCCAGTGAAGCTTTCTTT
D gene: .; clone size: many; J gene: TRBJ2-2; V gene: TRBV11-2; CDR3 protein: CASSSSIRTPNTGELFF; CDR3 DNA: TGTGCCAGCAGCTCTAGCATAAGGACACCGAACACCGGGGAGCTGTTTTTT
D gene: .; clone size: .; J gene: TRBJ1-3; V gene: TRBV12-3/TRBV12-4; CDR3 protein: CASSSQTTTNTIYF; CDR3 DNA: TGTGCCAGCAGTTCACAGACTACGACCAACACCATATATTTT
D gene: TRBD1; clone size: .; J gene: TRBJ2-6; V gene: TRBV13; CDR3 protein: CASSSDRASSGANVLTF; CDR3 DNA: TGTGCCAGCAGCTCAGACAGGGCCAGCTCTGGGGCCAACGTCCTGACTTTC
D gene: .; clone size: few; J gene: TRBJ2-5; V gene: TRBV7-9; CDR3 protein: CASQRSLGVGKTQYF; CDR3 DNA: TGTGCCAGCCAGCGTTCTTTGGGAGTCGGAAAGACCCAGTACTTC
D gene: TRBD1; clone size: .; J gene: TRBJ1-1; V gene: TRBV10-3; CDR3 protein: CAIRGQGNTEAFF; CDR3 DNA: TGTGCCATCAGGGGACAGGGGAACACTGAAGCTTTCTTT
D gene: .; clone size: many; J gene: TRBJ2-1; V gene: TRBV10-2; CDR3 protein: CASAASAYNEQFF; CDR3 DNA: TGCGCCAGCGCGGCTAGCGCCTACAATGAGCAGTTCTTC
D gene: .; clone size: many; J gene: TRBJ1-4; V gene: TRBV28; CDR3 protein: CASRLGHSSTNEKLFF; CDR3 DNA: TGTGCCAGCCGACTCGGACACAGCTCGACTAATGAAAAACTGTTTTTT
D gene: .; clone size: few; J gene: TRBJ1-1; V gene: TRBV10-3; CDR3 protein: CAISDGMNTEAFF; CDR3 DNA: TGTGCCATCAGTGACGGGATGAACACTGAAGCTTTCTTT
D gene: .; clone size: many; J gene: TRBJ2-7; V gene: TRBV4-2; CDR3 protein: CASSQTQQEQYF; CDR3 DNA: TGTGCCAGCAGCCAGACCCAACAGGAGCAGTACTTC
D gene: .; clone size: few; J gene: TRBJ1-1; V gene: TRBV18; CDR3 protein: CASSTGQNTEAFF; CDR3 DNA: TGTGCCAGCTCAACGGGACAGAACACTGAAGCTTTCTTT
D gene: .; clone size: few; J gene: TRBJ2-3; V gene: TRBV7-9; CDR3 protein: CASSLVRGDTQYF; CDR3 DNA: TGTGCCAGCAGCTTAGTCAGGGGAGATACGCAGTATTTT
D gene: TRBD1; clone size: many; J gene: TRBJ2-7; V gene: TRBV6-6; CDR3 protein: CASRPGQGYEQYF; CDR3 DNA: TGTGCCAGCAGGCCCGGACAGGGATACGAGCAGTACTTC
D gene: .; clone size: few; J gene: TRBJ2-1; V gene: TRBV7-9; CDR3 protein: CASSFLNEQFF; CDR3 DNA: TGTGCCAGCAGCTTCCTCAATGAGCAGTTCTTC
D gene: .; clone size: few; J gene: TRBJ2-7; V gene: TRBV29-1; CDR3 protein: CSVEESVPYEQYF; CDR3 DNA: TGCAGCGTTGAAGAGAGCGTCCCCTACGAGCAGTACTTC
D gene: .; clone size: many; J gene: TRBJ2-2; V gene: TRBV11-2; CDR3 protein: CASSFMNGELFF; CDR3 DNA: TGTGCCAGCAGCTTTATGAACGGGGAGCTGTTTTTT
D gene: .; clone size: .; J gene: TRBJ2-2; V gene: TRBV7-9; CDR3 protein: CASSPWTTGELFF; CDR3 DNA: TGTGCCAGCAGCCCTTGGACAACCGGGGAGCTGTTTTTT
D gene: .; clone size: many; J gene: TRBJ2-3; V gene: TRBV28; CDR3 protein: CASHTGPGVDTQYF; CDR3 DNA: TGTGCCAGCCACACAGGGCCGGGGGTAGATACGCAGTATTTT
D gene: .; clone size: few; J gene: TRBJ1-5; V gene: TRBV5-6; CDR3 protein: CASSFSGMRSNQPQHF; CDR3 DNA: TGTGCCAGCAGCTTTTCGGGGATGAGGAGCAATCAGCCCCAGCATTTT
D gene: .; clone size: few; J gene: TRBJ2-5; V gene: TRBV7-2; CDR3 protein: CASSPQEGTQYF; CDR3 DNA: TGTGCCAGCAGCCCCCAGGAGGGGACCCAGTACTTC
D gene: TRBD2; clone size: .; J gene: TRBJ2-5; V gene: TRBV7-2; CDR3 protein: CASSQAGGHQETQYF; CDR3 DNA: TGTGCCAGCAGCCAAGCGGGGGGTCACCAAGAGACCCAGTACTTC
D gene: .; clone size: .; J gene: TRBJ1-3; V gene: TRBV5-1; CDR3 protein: CASSLDEQTMYF; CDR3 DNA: TGCGCCAGCAGCTTGGATGAACAGACCATGTATTTT
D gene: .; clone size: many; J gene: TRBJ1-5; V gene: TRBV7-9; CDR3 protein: CASSLAGGGQPQHF; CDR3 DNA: TGTGCCAGCAGCTTGGCGGGAGGCGGTCAGCCCCAGCATTTT
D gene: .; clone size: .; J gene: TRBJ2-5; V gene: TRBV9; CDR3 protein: CASSVEGGLETQYF; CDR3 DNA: TGTGCCAGCAGCGTAGAGGGGGGGCTCGAGACCCAGTACTTC
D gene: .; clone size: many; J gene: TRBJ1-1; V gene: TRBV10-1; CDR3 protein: CASSVAEGTEAFF; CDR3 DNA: TGCGCCAGCAGTGTGGCCGAGGGCACTGAAGCTTTCTTT
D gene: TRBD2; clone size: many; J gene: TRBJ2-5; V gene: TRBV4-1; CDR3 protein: CASSLGLAGGQETQYF; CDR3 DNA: TGCGCCAGCAGCTTGGGACTAGCGGGGGGGCAAGAGACCCAGTACTTC
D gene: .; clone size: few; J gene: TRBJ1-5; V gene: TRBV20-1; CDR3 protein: CSAINRNNQPQHF; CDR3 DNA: TGCAGTGCCATTAACAGAAACAATCAGCCCCAGCATTTT
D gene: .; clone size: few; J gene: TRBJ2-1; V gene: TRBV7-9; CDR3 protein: CASSSLVSSYNEQFF; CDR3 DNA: TGTGCCAGCAGCTCACTCGTTAGCTCCTACAATGAGCAGTTCTTC
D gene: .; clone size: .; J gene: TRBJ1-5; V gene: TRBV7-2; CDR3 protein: CASSLTTGPQHF; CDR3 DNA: TGTGCCAGCAGCCTAACAACAGGGCCCCAGCATTTT
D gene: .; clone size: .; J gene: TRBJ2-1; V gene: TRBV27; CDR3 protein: CASSNRGTYNEQFF; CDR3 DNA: TGTGCCAGCAGCAACCGCGGAACGTACAATGAGCAGTTCTTC
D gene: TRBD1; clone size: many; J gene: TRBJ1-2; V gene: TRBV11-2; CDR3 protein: CASSPFTEDRDYGYTF; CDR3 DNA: TGTGCCAGCAGCCCCTTCACCGAGGACAGGGATTATGGCTACACCTTC
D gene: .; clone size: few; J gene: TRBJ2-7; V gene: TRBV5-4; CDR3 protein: CASSLSSSDYEQYF; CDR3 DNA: TGTGCCAGCAGCTTGTCTAGCTCGGACTACGAGCAGTACTTC
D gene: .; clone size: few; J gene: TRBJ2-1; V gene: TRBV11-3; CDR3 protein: CASSLEENNEQFF; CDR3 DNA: TGTGCCAGCAGCTTAGAAGAGAACAATGAGCAGTTCTTC
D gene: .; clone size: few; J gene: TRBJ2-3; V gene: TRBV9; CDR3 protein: CASSVGGARASPRDTQYF; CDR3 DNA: TGTGCCAGCAGCGTGGGCGGGGCACGAGCCTCTCCGCGAGATACGCAGTATTTT
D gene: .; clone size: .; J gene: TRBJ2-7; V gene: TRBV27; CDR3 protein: CASSRRDGYEQYF; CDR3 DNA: TGTGCCAGCAGTCGCCGGGACGGCTACGAGCAGTACTTC
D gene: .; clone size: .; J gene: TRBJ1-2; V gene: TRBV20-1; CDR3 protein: CSARDLGFYGYTF; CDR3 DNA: TGCAGTGCTAGAGATCTGGGCTTCTATGGCTACACCTTC
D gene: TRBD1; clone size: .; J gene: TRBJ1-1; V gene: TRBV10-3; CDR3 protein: CAIYAGQGQREAFF; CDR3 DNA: TGTGCCATCTACGCGGGACAGGGGCAAAGAGAAGCTTTCTTT
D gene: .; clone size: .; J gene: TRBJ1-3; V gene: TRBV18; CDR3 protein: CASSPYTGATGNTIYF; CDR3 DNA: TGTGCCAGCTCACCATACACGGGGGCTACTGGAAACACCATATATTTT
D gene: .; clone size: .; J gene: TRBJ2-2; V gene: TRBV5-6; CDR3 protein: CASSFADGEELFF; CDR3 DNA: TGTGCCAGCAGTTTTGCGGACGGGGAGGAGCTGTTTTTT
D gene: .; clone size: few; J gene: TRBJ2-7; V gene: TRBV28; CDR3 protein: CASSSTDLEGYEQYF; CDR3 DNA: TGTGCCAGCAGTTCGACAGACCTCGAAGGCTACGAGCAGTACTTC
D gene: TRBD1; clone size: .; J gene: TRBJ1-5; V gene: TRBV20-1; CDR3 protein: CSAQGGLNQPQHF; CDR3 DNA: TGCAGTGCTCAGGGGGGCCTCAATCAGCCCCAGCATTTT
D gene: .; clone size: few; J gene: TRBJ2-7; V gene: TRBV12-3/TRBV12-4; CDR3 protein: CASSPRTVWEQYF; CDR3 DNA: TGTGCCAGCAGTCCCAGGACAGTATGGGAGCAGTACTTC
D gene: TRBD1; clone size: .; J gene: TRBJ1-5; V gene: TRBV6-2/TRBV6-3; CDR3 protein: CASSYGGTVNQPQHF; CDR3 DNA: TGTGCCAGCAGTTACGGCGGGACAGTCAATCAGCCCCAGCATTTT